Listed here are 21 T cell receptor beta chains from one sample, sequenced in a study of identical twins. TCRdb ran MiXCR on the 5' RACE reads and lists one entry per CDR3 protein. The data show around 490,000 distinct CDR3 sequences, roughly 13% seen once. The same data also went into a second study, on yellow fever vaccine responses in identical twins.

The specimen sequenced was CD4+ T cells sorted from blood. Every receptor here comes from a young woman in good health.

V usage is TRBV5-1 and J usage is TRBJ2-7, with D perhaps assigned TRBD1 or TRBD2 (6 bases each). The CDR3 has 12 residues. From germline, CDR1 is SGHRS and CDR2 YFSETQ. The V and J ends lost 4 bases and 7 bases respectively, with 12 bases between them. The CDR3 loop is CASSTEGTEQYF. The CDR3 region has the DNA TGCGCCAGCAGCACGGAGGGGACAGAGCAGTACTTC.

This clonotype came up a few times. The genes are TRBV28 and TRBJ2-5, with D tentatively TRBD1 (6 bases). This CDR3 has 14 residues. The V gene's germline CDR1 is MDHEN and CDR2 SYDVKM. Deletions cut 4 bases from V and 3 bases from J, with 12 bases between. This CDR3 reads CASSSTGKKETQYF. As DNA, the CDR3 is TGTGCCAGCAGTTCAACAGGGAAGAAAGAGACCCAGTACTTC.

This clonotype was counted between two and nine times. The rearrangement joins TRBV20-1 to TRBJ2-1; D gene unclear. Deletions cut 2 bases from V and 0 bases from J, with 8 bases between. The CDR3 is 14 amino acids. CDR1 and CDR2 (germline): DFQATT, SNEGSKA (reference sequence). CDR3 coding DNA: TGCAGTGCTAGATCGGCGAGCTCCTACAATGAGCAGTTCTTC. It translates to CSARSASSYNEQFF.

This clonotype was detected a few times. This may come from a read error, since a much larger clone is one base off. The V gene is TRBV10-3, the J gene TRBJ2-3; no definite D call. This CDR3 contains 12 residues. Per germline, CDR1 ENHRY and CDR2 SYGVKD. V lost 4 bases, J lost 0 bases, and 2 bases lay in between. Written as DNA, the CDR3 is TGTGCCATCAGTGTTAGCACAGATACGCAGTATTTT. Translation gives CAISVSTDTQYF.

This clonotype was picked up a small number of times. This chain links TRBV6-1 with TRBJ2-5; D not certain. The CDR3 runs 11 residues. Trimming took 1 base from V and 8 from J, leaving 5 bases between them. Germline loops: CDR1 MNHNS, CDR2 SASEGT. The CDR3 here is CASSEGVTQYF. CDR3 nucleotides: TGTGCCAGCAGTGAAGGGGTTACCCAGTACTTC.

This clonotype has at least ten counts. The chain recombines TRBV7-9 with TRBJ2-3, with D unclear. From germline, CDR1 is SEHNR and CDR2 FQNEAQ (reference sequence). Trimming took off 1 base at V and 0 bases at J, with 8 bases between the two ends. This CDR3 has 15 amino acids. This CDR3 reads CASSLEVKSTDTQYF. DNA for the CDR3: TGTGCCAGCAGCTTAGAGGTCAAGAGCACAGATACGCAGTATTTT.

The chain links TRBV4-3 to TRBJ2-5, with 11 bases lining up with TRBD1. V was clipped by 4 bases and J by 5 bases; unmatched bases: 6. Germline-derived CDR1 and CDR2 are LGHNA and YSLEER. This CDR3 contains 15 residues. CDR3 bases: TGCGCCAGCAGCCTCAGGACAGGGGGCGGGGAGACCCAGTACTTC. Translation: CASSLRTGGGETQYF.

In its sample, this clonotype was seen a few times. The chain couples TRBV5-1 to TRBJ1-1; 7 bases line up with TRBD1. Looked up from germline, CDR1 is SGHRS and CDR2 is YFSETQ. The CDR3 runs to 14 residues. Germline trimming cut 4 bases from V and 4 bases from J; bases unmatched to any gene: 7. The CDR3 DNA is TGCGCCAGCAGCCTGGGACAGTCGGGCACTGAAGCTTTCTTT. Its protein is CASSLGQSGTEAFF.

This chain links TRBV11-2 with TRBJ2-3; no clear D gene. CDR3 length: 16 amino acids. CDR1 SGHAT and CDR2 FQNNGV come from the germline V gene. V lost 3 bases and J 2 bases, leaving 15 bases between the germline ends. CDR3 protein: CASSLERPHPTDTQYF. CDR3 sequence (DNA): TGTGCCAGCAGCTTGGAAAGGCCCCATCCCACAGATACGCAGTATTTT.

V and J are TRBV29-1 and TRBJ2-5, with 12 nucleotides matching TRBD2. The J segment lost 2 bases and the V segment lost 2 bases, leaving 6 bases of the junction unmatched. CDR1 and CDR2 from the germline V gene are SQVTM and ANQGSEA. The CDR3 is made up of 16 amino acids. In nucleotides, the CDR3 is TGCAGCGTTGAACTAGCGGGGGGGCGAGCACAAGAGACCCAGTACTTC. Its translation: CSVELAGGRAQETQYF.

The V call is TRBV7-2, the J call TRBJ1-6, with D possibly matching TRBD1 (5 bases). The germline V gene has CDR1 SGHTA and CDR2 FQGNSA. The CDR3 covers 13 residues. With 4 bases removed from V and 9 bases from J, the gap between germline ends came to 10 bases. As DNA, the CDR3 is TGTGCCAGCAGCTCACCAGGGACTTCACCCCTCCACTTT. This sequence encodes CASSSPGTSPLHF.

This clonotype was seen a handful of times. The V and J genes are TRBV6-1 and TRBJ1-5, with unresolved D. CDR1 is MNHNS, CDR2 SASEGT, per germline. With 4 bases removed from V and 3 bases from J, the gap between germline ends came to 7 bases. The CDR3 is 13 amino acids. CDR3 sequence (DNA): TGTGCCAGCAGTGGAGGCGTCAATCAGCCCCAGCATTTT. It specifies CASSGGVNQPQHF.

CDR3 sequence: CAISVGASNTGELFF. The CDR3 region has the DNA TGTGCCATCAGTGTGGGAGCTTCGAACACCGGGGAGCTGTTTTTT. The chain couples TRBV10-3 to TRBJ2-2, with a possible D match to TRBD2 (5 bases). Trimming left V 4 bases short and J 0 bases short, with 9 bases between. There are 15 residues in the CDR3. Looked up from germline, CDR1 is ENHRY and CDR2 is SYGVKD.

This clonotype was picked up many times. This CDR3 is CASSSGTGYIEAFF. The CDR3, as DNA: TGCGCCAGCAGTTCCGGGACAGGGTATATTGAAGCTTTCTTT. This chain joins TRBV5-1 and TRBJ1-1; 9 bases fit TRBD1. The CDR3 runs 14 residues. CDR1 and CDR2 from the germline V gene are SGHRS and YFSETQ. Germline trimming cut 5 bases from V and 7 bases from J; bases unmatched to any gene: 9.

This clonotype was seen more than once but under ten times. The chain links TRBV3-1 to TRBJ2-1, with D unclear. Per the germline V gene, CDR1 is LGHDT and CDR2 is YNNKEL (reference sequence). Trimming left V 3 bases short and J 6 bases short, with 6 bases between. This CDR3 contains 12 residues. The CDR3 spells CASSHISNEQFF. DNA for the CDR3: TGTGCCAGCAGCCATATAAGCAATGAGCAGTTCTTC.

CDR3 coding DNA: TGTGCCAGCAGTGACATGAGCGTTGGCTACAATGAGCAGTTCTTC. Translating gives CASSDMSVGYNEQFF. The chain links TRBV6-4 to TRBJ2-1; D gene uncertain. CDR1 is MRHNA and CDR2 is SNTAGT in the germline V gene. Trimming removed 2 bases at V and 3 bases at J, with 11 bases between. This CDR3 contains 15 residues.

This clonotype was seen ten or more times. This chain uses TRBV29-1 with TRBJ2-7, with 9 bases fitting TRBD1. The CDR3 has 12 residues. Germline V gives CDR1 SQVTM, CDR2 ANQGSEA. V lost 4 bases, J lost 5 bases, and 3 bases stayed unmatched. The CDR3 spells CSVARTGDEQYF. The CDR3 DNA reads TGCAGCGTTGCTCGGACAGGGGACGAGCAGTACTTC.

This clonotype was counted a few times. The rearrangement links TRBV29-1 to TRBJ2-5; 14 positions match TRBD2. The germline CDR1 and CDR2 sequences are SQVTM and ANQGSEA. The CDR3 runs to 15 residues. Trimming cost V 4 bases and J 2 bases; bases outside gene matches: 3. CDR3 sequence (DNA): TGCAGCGTTGGCGGACTAGCGGGGGGACAAGAGACCCAGTACTTC. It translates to CSVGGLAGGQETQYF.

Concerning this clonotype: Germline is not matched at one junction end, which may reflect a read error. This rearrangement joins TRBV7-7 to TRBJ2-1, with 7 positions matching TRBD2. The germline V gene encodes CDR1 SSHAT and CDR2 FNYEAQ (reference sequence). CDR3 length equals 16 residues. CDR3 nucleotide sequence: TGTGCTAGCAGCTCTCAAAGCGGGGTATCCTACAATGAGCAGTTCTTC. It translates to CASSSQSGVSYNEQFF.

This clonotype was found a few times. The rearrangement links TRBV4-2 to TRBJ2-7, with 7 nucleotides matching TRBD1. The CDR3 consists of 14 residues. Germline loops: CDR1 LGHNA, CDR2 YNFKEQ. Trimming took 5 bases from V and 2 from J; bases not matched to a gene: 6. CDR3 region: CASSSGQPTYEQYF. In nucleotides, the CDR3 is TGTGCCAGCAGCTCGGGACAGCCGACCTACGAGCAGTACTTC.

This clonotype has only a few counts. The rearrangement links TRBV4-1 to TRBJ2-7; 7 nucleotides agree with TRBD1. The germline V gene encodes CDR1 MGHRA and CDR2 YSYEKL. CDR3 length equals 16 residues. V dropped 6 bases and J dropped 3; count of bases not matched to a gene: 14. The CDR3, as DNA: TGCGCCAGCAGTAAGGGGCGGGCAGGGGGAAACTACGAGCAGTACTTC. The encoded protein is CASSKGRAGGNYEQYF.